The next 5 T cell receptor beta chains were all read from a single sample in a study of blood T cell repertoires in COVID-19. Profiling relied on immunoSEQ multiplex PCR, and the TCRdb table lists in-frame clones only, not all of them. The sample includes a few hundred thousand clones, around nine tenths of them seen just once. The sample was PBMCs or T cells enriched from blood (not recorded which). The receptors were gathered from an older woman who had recovered from COVID-19.

This chain joins TRBV4-1 and TRBJ2-7; D ambiguous. The ends were cut back, 1 base at V and 2 bases at J, with 12 bases in the middle. This CDR3 is 15 amino acids long. Germline V lookup: CDR1 MGHRA, CDR2 YSYEKL. CDR3 amino acids: CASSQVMTLTYEQYF. The CDR3, as DNA: TGCGCCAGCAGCCAAGTCATGACTCTCACCTACGAGCAGTACTTC.

This chain joins TRBV4-1 and TRBJ1-1, with a tentative D call TRBD1 (6 bases). Germline CDR1 is MGHRA and CDR2 is YSYEKL. The V end lost 0 bases, the J end lost 6 bases, and 14 bases lay between the germline ends. The CDR3 is 15 amino acids. The CDR3 reads CASSQEGAGRSEAFF. CDR3 DNA sequence: TGCGCCAGCAGCCAAGAGGGGGCTGGAAGGTCTGAAGCTTTCTTT.

V is TRBV5-4 and J is TRBJ2-2; 7 nucleotides match TRBD1. CDR1 SGHNT and CDR2 YYREEE come from the germline V gene (reference sequence). Losses at the gene ends were 4 bases for V and 6 bases for J; bases not matched to a gene: 6. CDR3 length: 14 residues. CDR3 DNA: TGTGCCAGCAGCCCGACAGGGAAGGCCGGGGAGCTGTTTTTT. Translated, it gives CASSPTGKAGELFF.

The chain couples TRBV5-5 to TRBJ1-1; no reliable D call. This CDR3 has 13 residues. V lost 2 bases and J 1 base, leaving 6 bases between the germline ends. CDR1 and CDR2 from the germline V gene are SGHKS and YYEKEE (reference sequence). The CDR3 sequence: CASSFGGNTEAFF. CDR3 nucleotide sequence: TGTGCCAGCAGCTTTGGAGGGAACACTGAAGCTTTCTTT.

In this sample, this clone turned up once. The V call is TRBV10-1, the J call TRBJ1-3, with D possibly TRBD1 on 6 matching bases. The CDR3 covers 14 residues. Trimming cost V 3 bases and J 4 bases, with 10 bases left between them. Germline lookup yields CDR1 WNHNN and CDR2 SYGVQD (reference sequence). CDR3 DNA sequence: TGCGCCAGCAGTGAAGGACAGATGGGAAACACCATATATTTT. The encoded protein is CASSEGQMGNTIYF.